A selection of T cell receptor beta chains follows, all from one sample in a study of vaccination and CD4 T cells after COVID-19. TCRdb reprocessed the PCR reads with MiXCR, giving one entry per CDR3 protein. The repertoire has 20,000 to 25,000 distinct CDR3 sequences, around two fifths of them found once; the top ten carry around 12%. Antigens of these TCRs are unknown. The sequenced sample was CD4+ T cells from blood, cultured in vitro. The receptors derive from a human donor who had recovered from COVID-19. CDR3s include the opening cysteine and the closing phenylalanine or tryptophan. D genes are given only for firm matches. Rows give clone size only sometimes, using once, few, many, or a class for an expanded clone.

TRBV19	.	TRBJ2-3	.	TGTGCCAGTAGTATCAGGGGTACCAGCACAGATACGCAGTATTTT	CASSIRGTSTDTQYF
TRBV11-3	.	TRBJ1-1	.	TGTGCCAGCAGCTTAGAAGGATGGGGGGCGTCCACTGAAGCTTTCTTT	CASSLEGWGASTEAFF
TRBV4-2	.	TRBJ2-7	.	TGTGCCAGCAGCCAACGGGGGGCCTCCTACGAGCAGTACTTC	CASSQRGASYEQYF
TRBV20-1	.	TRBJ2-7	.	TGCAGTGCTGGCAAGATTCCGGGACAATCCTACGAGCAGTACTTC	CSAGKIPGQSYEQYF
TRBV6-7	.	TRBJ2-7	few	TGTGCCAGCAGTTGTATGACGGGCCCCCTGGGGTACTTC	CASSCMTGPLGYF
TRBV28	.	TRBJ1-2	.	TGTGCCAGCAGTTCCCACACTGAATCTCTGGGCTACACCTTC	CASSSHTESLGYTF
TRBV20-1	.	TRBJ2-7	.	TGCAGTGCTAGAGATAGGGGGGAGCAGTACTTC	CSARDRGEQYF
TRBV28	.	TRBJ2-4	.	TGTGCCAGCAGTTCTCAGGCGTTTACAAGGTACATTCAGTACTTC	CASSSQAFTRYIQYF
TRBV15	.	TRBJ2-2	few	TGTGCCACCAGCAGGGGGAATCTAGTTTCCGGGGAGCTGTTTTTT	CATSRGNLVSGELFF
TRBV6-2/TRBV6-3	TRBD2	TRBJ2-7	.	TGTGCCAGCACCCCTAGCGGGAGTATCAACGAGCAGTACTTC	CASTPSGSINEQYF